The present TCR beta chain was sequenced within a study of CD8 T cells in acute hepatitis C reinfection. The CDR3 runs 15 residues. CDR1 and CDR2 (germline): MNHEY, SMNVEV (reference sequence). J gave up 4 bases and V 2 bases, and 4 bases lay outside the gene matches. As to this clone: The antigen remains undetermined.

Study-level points and caveats: Preferential TRBV04 and TRBV06 usage appeared in all groups and was not explained by the naive pool. No group differed significantly in the high NS3-1073 repertoire diversity.

The sample's time point: naive CD8 control sorted from an acute-time-point sample. Every 3 months, donors from a Montreal cohort of people who inject drugs were followed. CD3, CD8 and CD45RO antibodies stained cells; a viability dye excluded dead cells. Profiling relied on immunoSEQ multiplex PCR, and the TCRdb table lists in-frame clones only, not all of them. Among approximately 41,000 clones, approximately 87% were seen once, and the ten largest hold under 0.65%. The sequenced sample was naive CD8+ T cells from PBMCs. The sequence came from a man in his thirties or forties with chronic hepatitis C. The V and J genes are TRBV27 and TRBJ2-3; 9 bases agree with TRBD2. As DNA, the CDR3 is TGTGCCAGCAGTTTAGTGGGACTAGCTGCAGATACGCAGTATTTT. This encodes CASSLVGLAADTQYF.